This T cell receptor beta chain originates from a study of control samples from healthy donors and cancer patients (dated by TCRdb to 2020 to 2022). Libraries came from the immunoSEQ multiplex PCR assay. The immuneACCESS repertoire file appears here via TCRdb, limited to in-frame rearrangements. These files lack a portion of the clones; in checked studies, under half of the deficit traces to unresolved V genes, and the cause of the others is not known. The sample profile shows tens of thousands of clones; 90% to 95% of them were found once. 20% to 30% of the sample belongs to the ten largest clones. This clone appeared a single time. What antigen it recognizes has not been identified. Base-call qualities are not available, and no considerably larger clone is one nucleotide away. The cysteine opens and the phenylalanine closes a CDR3 of 15 amino acids. This entry keeps only the CDR3 DNA: 45 bases, framed from base 1. CDR1 SGHTA and CDR2 FQGNSA are derived from the germline V gene. V is trimmed back by 7 bases and J by 1 base, and the junction contains 8 bases that no gene match accounts for.

This sequence originates from a man aged 55-75 years in good health. The V and J genes are TRBV7-2 and TRBJ2-7, with TRBD2 identical over 9 junction bases. The sequenced sample consisted of blood. The DNA sequence follows: TGTGCCAGCACCCAGGCTAGCGGGGCATCCTACGAGCAGTACTTC. This translates into CASTQASGASYEQYF.